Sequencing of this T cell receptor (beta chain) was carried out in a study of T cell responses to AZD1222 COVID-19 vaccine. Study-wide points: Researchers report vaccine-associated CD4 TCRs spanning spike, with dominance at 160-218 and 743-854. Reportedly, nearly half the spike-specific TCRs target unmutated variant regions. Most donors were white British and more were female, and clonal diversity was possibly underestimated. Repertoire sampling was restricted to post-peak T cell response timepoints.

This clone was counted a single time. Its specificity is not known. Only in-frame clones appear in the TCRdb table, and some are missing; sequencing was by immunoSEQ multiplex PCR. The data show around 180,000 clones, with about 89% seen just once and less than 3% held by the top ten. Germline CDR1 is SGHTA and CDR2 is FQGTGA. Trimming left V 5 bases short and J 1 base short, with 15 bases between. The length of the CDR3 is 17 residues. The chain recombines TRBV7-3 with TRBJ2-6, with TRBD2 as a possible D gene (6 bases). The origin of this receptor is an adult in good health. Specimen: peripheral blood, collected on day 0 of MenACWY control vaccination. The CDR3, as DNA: TGTGCCAGCAGCCACACAGATGCGGGGTCTGGGGCCAACGTCCTGACTTTC. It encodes CASSHTDAGSGANVLTF.